This T cell receptor beta chain is from a study of blood T cell repertoires in COVID-19. The germline gives CDR1 WSHSY, CDR2 SAAADI. V was pared by 4 bases and J by 9 bases, with 16 bases between. CDR3 length equals 14 residues. TCRdb keeps only in-frame clones here, not all; method: immunoSEQ multiplex PCR. The sample lists roughly 200,000 clones, approximately 83% seen once, with around 26% in the top ten. The rearrangement uses TRBV10-2 and TRBJ1-3; TRBD1 might be the D (6 bases). Material for sequencing was peripheral blood. The receptor's source is a man aged 40-49 years with acute or convalescent COVID-19. Here the CDR3 DNA reads TGCGCCAGCAGTGGAGGGGGAATTCGGGGCACCATATATTTT. It codes for CASSGGGIRGTIYF.